This entry describes one T cell receptor (beta chain). The germline V gene encodes CDR1 SGHAT and CDR2 FQNNGV. This CDR3 is 14 amino acids long. Trimming took 7 bases from V and 3 from J; bases not matched to a gene: 5. Data came from immunoSEQ multiplex PCR; TCRdb stores just in-frame clones and leaves some out. The sample carries fewer than 350,000 clones, around 90% recorded once. The data belong to a study of blood T cell repertoires in COVID-19. Across the study: Italy, Spain and the United States were the sources of the convalescent and acute COVID-19 samples.

The sequencing input was PBMCs or T cells enriched from blood (not recorded which). The V call is TRBV11-2, the J call TRBJ2-3; TRBD1 matches 9 bases. The receptor was derived from a woman in her twenties or thirties with acute COVID-19. The CDR3, as DNA: TGTGCCAGCACCAAGGACAGGGGAACAGATACGCAGTATTTT. Translation gives CASTKDRGTDTQYF. Together with reference TRBV11-2 and TRBJ2-3, the CDR3 gives the full variable domain: EAGVAQSPRYKIIEKRQSVAFWCNPISGHATLYWYQQILGQGPKLLIQFQNNGVVDDSQLPKDRFSAERLKGVDSTLKIQPAKLEDSAVYLCASTKDRGTDTQYFGPGTRLTVL.